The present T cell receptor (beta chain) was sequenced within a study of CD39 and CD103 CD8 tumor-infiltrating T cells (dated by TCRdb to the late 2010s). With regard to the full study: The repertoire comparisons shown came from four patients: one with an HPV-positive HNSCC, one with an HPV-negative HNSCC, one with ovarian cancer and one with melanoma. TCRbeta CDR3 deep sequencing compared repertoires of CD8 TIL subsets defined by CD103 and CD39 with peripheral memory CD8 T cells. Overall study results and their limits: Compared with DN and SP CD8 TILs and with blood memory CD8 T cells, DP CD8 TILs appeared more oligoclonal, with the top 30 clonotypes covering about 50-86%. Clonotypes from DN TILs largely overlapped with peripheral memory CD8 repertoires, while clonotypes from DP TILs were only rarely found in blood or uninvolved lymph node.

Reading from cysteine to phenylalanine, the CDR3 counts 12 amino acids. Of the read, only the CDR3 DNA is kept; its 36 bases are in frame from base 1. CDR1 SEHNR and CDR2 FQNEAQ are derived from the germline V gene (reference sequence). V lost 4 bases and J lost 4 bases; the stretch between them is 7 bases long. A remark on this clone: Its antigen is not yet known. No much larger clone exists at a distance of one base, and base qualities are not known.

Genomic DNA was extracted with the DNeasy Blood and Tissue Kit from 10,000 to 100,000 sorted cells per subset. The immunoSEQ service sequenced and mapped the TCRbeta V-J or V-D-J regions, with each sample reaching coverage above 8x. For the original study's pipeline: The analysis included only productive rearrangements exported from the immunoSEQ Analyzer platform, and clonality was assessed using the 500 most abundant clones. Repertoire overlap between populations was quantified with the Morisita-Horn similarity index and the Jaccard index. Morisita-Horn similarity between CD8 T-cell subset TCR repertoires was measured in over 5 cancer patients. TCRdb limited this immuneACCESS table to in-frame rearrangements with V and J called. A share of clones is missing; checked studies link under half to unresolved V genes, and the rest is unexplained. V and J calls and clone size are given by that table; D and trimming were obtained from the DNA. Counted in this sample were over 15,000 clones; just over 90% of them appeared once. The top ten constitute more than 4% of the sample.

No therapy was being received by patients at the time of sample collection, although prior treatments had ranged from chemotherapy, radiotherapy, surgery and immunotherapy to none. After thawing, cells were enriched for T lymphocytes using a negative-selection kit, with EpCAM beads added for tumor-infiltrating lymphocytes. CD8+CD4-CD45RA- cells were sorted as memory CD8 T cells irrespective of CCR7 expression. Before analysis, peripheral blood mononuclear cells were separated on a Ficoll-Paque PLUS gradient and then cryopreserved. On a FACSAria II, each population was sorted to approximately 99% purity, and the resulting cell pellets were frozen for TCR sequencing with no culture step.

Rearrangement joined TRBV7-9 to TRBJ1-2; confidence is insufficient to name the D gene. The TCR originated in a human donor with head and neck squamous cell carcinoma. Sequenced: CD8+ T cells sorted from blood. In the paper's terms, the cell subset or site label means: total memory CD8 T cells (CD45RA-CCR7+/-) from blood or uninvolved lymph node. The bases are TGTGCCAGCAGCTATGGCCCCTATGGCTACACCTTC. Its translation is CASSYGPYGYTF. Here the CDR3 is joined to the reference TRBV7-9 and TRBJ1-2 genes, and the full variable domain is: DTGVSQNPRHKITKRGQNVTFRCDPISEHNRLYWYRQTLGQGPEFLTYFQNEAQLEKSRLLSDRFSAERPKGSFSTLEIQRTEQGDSAMYLCASSYGPYGYTFGSGTRLTVV.